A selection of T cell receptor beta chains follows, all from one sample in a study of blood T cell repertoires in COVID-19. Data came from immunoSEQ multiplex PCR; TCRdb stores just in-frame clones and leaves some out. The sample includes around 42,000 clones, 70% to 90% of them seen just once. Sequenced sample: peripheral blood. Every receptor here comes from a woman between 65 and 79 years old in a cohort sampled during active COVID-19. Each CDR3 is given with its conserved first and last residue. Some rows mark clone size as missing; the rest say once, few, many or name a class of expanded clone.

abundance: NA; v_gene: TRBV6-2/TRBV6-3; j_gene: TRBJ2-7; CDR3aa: CASSYSISGRRPYEQYF
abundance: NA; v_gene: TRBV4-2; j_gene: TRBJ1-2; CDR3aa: CASSQDPGQGLGYTF
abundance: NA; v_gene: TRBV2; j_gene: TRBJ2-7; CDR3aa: CASSGDRVTTQYF
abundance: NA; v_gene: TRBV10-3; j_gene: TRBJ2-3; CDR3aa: CAISRDSADTQYF
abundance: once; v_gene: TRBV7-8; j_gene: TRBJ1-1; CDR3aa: CASSSDRTTEAFF
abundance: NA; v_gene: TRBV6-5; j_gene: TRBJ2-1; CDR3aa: CASRSTGNEQFF
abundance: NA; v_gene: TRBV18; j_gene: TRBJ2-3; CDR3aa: CASSPPQEGTQYF
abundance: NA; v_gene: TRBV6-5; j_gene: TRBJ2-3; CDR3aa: CASNEQGAADTQYF
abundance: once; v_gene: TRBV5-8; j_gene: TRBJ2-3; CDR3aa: CASSPRLAGPFTDTQYF
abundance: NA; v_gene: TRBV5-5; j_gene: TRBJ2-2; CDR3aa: CASSLVPSGSPGELFF
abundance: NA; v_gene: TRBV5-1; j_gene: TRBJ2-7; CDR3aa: CATGRDSYEQYF
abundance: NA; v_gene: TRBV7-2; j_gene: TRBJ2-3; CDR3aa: CASSLRTSGSFDTQYF
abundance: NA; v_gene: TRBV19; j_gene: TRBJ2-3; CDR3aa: CASSISGTDTQYF
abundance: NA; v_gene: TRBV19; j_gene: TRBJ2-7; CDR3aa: CASSTIAGGPSEQYF
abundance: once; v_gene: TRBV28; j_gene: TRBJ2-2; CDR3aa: CASSLAGGAGELFF
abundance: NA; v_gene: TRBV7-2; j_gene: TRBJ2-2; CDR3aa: CATRAGGPGTGELFF
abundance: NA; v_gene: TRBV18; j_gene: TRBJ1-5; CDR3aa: CASSPQPTGANQPQHF